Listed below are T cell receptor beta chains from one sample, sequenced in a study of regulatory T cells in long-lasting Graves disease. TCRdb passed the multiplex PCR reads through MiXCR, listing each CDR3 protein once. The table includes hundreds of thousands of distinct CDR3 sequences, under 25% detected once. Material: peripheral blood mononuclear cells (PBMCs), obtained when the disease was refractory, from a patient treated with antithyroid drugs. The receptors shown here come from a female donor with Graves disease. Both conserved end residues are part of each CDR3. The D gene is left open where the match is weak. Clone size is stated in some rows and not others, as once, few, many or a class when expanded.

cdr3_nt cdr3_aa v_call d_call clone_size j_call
TGTGCCAGCAGTTCACCCAGCCGCGGGGATGATCGGGCGTTT CASSSPSRGDDRAF TRBV6-2/TRBV6-3 NA NA TRBJ1-1
TGTGCCAGCAGCTTTAGCCCTTCAATACAGGGCTGGGTTAATGAGCAGTTCTTC CASSFSPSIQGWVNEQFF TRBV11-2 NA NA TRBJ2-1
TGTGCCAGCAGTCCCAGGGACACCTCCCGGGAGACCCAGTACTTC CASSPRDTSRETQYF TRBV28 NA many TRBJ2-5
TGTGCCAGCAGTTCCGGAGGGCCGGGGTACGAGCAGTACTTC CASSSGGPGYEQYF TRBV7-6 NA NA TRBJ2-7
TGCAGTGCTAGAGATCTTGGCAGTAACTACTATGGCTACACCTTC CSARDLGSNYYGYTF TRBV20-1 NA NA TRBJ1-2
TGTGCCAGCAGCCAAGATGAGGGGAGTTATAGCAATCAGCCCCAGCATTTT CASSQDEGSYSNQPQHF TRBV14 NA NA TRBJ1-5
TGTGCCAGCAGTACAGGGGTCCGGGGCGAGCAGTACTTC CASSTGVRGEQYF TRBV28 TRBD1 NA TRBJ2-7
TGTGCCAGCAGTCCCTGGGACAGCACGAACACTGAAGCTTTCTTT CASSPWDSTNTEAFF TRBV6-1 TRBD1 many TRBJ1-1
TGTGCCAGCAGCTTAATAGCGGAAGAAGAGACCCAGTACTTC CASSLIAEEETQYF TRBV11-2 NA few TRBJ2-5
TGTGCCAGCAGTTTGAAAGGGGTTAGCAATCAGCCCCAGCATTTT CASSLKGVSNQPQHF TRBV27 NA NA TRBJ1-5
TGTGCCAGCAGCTTGGAGGACAGTGTGCTTGATCAGCCCCAGCATTTT CASSLEDSVLDQPQHF TRBV7-6 NA few TRBJ1-5
TGTGCCAGCAGCTCAACCCGTGGCGGGAGGGAACTGGTTACGCAGTATTTT CASSSTRGGRELVTQYF TRBV7-2 TRBD2 NA TRBJ2-3
TGTGCCAGCAGTTACCGGGGGGGCTCGTACGAGCAGTACTTC CASSYRGGSYEQYF TRBV6-5 TRBD2 NA TRBJ2-7
TGTGCCAGCAGCGCTTATGGACGGGAGGGTTCAGAGACCCAGTACTTC CASSAYGREGSETQYF TRBV7-9 TRBD2 NA TRBJ2-5
TGCGCCAGCAGCCAAGTTACCCCTCACAAGGCTTTCTTT CASSQVTPHKAFF TRBV4-1 NA NA TRBJ1-1
TGTGCCTCCCGGCACGGGAGCTCCTACGAGCAGTACTTC CASRHGSSYEQYF TRBV3-1 NA few TRBJ2-7
TGTGCCAGCAGGGAATTCAGGGTGAGCAATCAGCCCCAGCATTTT CASREFRVSNQPQHF TRBV6-1 NA many TRBJ1-5
TGTGCCAGCACCAAGATGGGGGCGCGCACTGAAGCTTTCTTT CASTKMGARTEAFF TRBV7-9 NA NA TRBJ1-1
TGTGCCAGCAGCCCTCTAGCGGGAGTCGGAGAGACCCAGTACTTC CASSPLAGVGETQYF TRBV7-2 TRBD2 NA TRBJ2-5
TGCAGTGCTAGAGTTCACTTCCTCACAGATACGCAGTATTTT CSARVHFLTDTQYF TRBV20-1 NA NA TRBJ2-3
TGTGCCATCAGTGAGCCTGCCTTCGGGAACACTGAAGCTTTCTTT CAISEPAFGNTEAFF TRBV10-3 NA few TRBJ1-1
TGTGCCAGCAGCCCTAGGGGGGGGGGGTACGAGCAGTACTTC CASSPRGGGYEQYF TRBV11-2 NA NA TRBJ2-7
TGCAGTGCCACGTTCGGGACAGGAAGCAATCAGCCCCAGCATTTT CSATFGTGSNQPQHF TRBV20-1 TRBD1 many TRBJ1-5
TGTGCCAGCAGCTTAAGAGGGGCCGAGCAGTACTTC CASSLRGAEQYF TRBV7-2 NA many TRBJ2-7
TGTGCCAGCAGCTCTCGGACTAGCGGGAGGGGACCAGATACGCAGTATTTT CASSSRTSGRGPDTQYF TRBV11-3 TRBD2 NA TRBJ2-3
TGTGCCAGCAGCGAGGGACAGCCCGGGACCGGACCCCAGCATTTT CASSEGQPGTGPQHF TRBV7-2 TRBD1 many TRBJ1-5
TGTGCCAGCAGTGGCAGCACCTATGGCTACACCTTC CASSGSTYGYTF TRBV6-1 NA many TRBJ1-2
TGTGCCAGTACCTCCGGGGGGGCGTCCTCTAGCACAGATACGCAGTATTTT CASTSGGASSSTDTQYF TRBV28 TRBD2 NA TRBJ2-3
TGTGCCACCAGCAGAGTGGACAGGGCTTACGAGCAGTACTTC CATSRVDRAYEQYF TRBV15 TRBD1 many TRBJ2-7
TGTGCCAGCAGGGCGACTAGCCTGTGGGAGACCCAGTACTTC CASRATSLWETQYF TRBV2 TRBD2 many TRBJ2-5
TGTGCCACTAAGATACCCGACAGGGGGCTTGGAAACACCATATATTTT CATKIPDRGLGNTIYF TRBV24-1 TRBD1 few TRBJ1-3
TGTGCCAGCAGCTCCCTGTTAGGGGTCTACGAGCAGTACTTC CASSSLLGVYEQYF TRBV7-4 NA many TRBJ2-7
TGTGCCAGCAGTTTATCCCAGGCCCGCGAGCAGTACTTC CASSLSQAREQYF TRBV27 NA few TRBJ2-7
TGTGCCAGCAGCCAATCGGGCTTCGGGGGCTTC CASSQSGFGGF TRBV7-9 NA few TRBJ1-2
TGTGCCAGCAGCCAATACGGACAGACGACTATCTACGGGCAGTACTTC CASSQYGQTTIYGQYF TRBV3-1 NA NA TRBJ2-7
TGTGCCAGCAGCCCCGATTACAATGAGCAGTTCTTC CASSPDYNEQFF TRBV9 NA NA TRBJ2-1
TGTGCCAGCAGCTTCGCGGGAGGGAACTACGAGCAGTACTTC CASSFAGGNYEQYF TRBV7-2 TRBD2 many TRBJ2-7
TGCAGTGCTTACCGGGACAGGGATTCAGATACGCAGTATTTT CSAYRDRDSDTQYF TRBV20-1 TRBD1 NA TRBJ2-3
TGTGCCAGCAGCTCAGAGGTGAGGGTCTACGAGCAGTACTTC CASSSEVRVYEQYF TRBV7-9 NA few TRBJ2-7
TGTGCCAGCAGCACAAACGACAGAAAAGAGACCCAGTACTTC CASSTNDRKETQYF TRBV11-3 NA many TRBJ2-5
TGTGCCAGCAGTTGGGGTGGGACGGACGATCAGCCCCAGCATTTT CASSWGGTDDQPQHF TRBV12-3/TRBV12-4 NA NA TRBJ1-5
TGTGCCAGCAGCTTCGAGGGTATCTCTGGAAACACCATATATTTT CASSFEGISGNTIYF TRBV7-2 NA NA TRBJ1-3
TGTGCCAGCAGTTACTCGTTTAGCGGGGGGCGGATAGATACGCAGTATTTT CASSYSFSGGRIDTQYF TRBV6-2/TRBV6-3 TRBD2 NA TRBJ2-3
TGCAGTGCTAGAGATCAAGAGCGGTCTTTAGCCAAAAACATTCAGTACTTC CSARDQERSLAKNIQYF TRBV20-1 NA few TRBJ2-4
TGTGCCAGCAGCGCCCTACCCGCGCAGGGAGCTACTGGAAACACCATATATTTT CASSALPAQGATGNTIYF TRBV2 NA NA TRBJ1-3
TGTGCCAGCAGCGGCGGGGGGTTTTCAACTAATGAAAAACTGTTTTTT CASSGGGFSTNEKLFF TRBV5-6 NA NA TRBJ1-4
TGTGCCAGCACCCCCAAGGGGCAGGGTCAGCCCCAGCATTTT CASTPKGQGQPQHF TRBV3-1 NA few TRBJ1-5
TGTGCCTGGAGCGCAGGGACTTTAGACACCATATATTTT CAWSAGTLDTIYF TRBV30 NA NA TRBJ1-3
TGTGCCAGCAGCGCCTATACGACAGGGGGGAACACTGAAGCTTTCTTT CASSAYTTGGNTEAFF TRBV5-5 TRBD1 few TRBJ1-1
TGTGCCAGCAGCTTTGACAGGGACGAGACCCAGTACTTC CASSFDRDETQYF TRBV7-2 TRBD1 many TRBJ2-5
TGTGCCAGCAGTTTACTACAGGGGGGAAAACTGTTTTTT CASSLLQGGKLFF TRBV28 TRBD1 many TRBJ1-4
TGTGCCAGCAGCGGGGGCGCTAACTATGGCTACACCTTC CASSGGANYGYTF TRBV28 NA many TRBJ1-2
TGTGCCAGCAGCCTAGGATTGGGGGCTAATGAAAAACTGTTTTTT CASSLGLGANEKLFF TRBV7-2 NA many TRBJ1-4
TGTGCCAGCAGCGTCGGGACAGGGGGCCGGCAGCCCCAGCATTTT CASSVGTGGRQPQHF TRBV9 TRBD1 NA TRBJ1-5
TGCAGTGCTAGAGGCTATAACTACGAGCAGTACTTC CSARGYNYEQYF TRBV20-1 NA NA TRBJ2-7
TGCGCCAGCAGCAGGGACAGTTACAATGAGCAGTTCTTC CASSRDSYNEQFF TRBV5-1 TRBD1 NA TRBJ2-1
TGTGCCAGCAGCGCTACCGGGGAGGGGGACACTTTTTTT CASSATGEGDTFF TRBV9 NA NA TRBJ1-1